The clone carrying this T cell receptor beta chain was detected once. This specimen comes from a study of blood T cell repertoires in COVID-19. V was pared by 1 base and J by 4 bases, with 10 bases between. The CDR3 has 14 residues. Germline V gene data show CDR1 as LGHNA and CDR2 as YSLEER. Using immunoSEQ multiplex PCR, the repertoire was profiled, and TCRdb retains in-frame clones only, with some absent. The sample records roughly 190,000 clones, over 75% being singletons. The sequenced sample consisted of peripheral blood. The chain employs TRBV4-3 and TRBJ1-2; D not certain. The receptor comes from a woman aged 40 to 50 who had recovered from COVID-19. CDR3 sequence: CASSQVRAGYGYTF. The CDR3 DNA sequence: TGCGCCAGCAGCCAAGTTCGCGCGGGCTATGGCTACACCTTC.